Following are 30 T cell receptor beta chains from one sample sequenced in a study of cytomegalovirus exposure and HLA in healthy donors. PCR amplification relied on 60 Vbeta primers (plus 13 Jbeta primers). Clones were sequenced by immunoSEQ multiplex PCR, and TCRdb holds only the in-frame ones, with some missing. The sample lists about 160,000 clones; roughly 80% were seen once. Sequenced sample: PBMCs. All receptors derive from a woman aged 45-59 years in good health and CMV-seropositive.

The rearrangement links TRBV19 to TRBJ2-1; 9 bases fit TRBD2. The trim removed 1 base at V and 7 bases at J, leaving 8 bases unmatched. The CDR3 spans 16 residues. Looked up from germline, CDR1 is LNHDA and CDR2 is SQIVND (reference sequence). CDR3 in DNA: TGTGCCAGTAGTATAGGGCGGCGGGGGGGCCGGAATGAGCAGTTCTTC. Amino acids: CASSIGRRGGRNEQFF. The entire variable domain, with the rest obtained from reference TRBV19 and TRBJ2-1, is as follows: DGGITQSPKYLFRKEGQNVTLSCEQNLNHDAMYWYRQDPGQGLRLIYYSQIVNDFQKGDIAEGYSVSREKKESFPLTVTSAQKNPTAFYLCASSIGRRGGRNEQFFGPGTRLTVL.

The V call is TRBV19, the J call TRBJ2-1; 10 bases fit TRBD1. The CDR3 has 15 residues. V lost 6 bases and J lost 4; bases outside the gene matches: 6. Per germline, CDR1 LNHDA and CDR2 SQIVND (reference sequence). CDR3 coding DNA: TGTGCCAGTAGCTCGGACAGGGGGTTTTACAATGAGCAGTTCTTC. Its protein product is CASSSDRGFYNEQFF.

Here the CDR3 reads CASSVGPVTGGSEAFF. DNA of the CDR3: TGTGCCAGCAGCGTAGGACCCGTGACAGGGGGATCTGAAGCTTTCTTT. The chain carries TRBV9 and TRBJ1-1, with TRBD1 matching over 9 bases. Germline V CDR1 and CDR2: SGDLS, YYNGEE. V trimming: 0 bases; J trimming: 6 bases; junction bases outside the gene matches: 9. This CDR3 has 16 amino acids.

The chain carries TRBV18 and TRBJ2-7; D not resolved. Germline V gene sequence: CDR1 KGHSH, CDR2 LQKENI. The CDR3 sequence is 15 residues long. V gave up 6 bases and J gave up 2 bases, with 17 bases separating them. The CDR3, as DNA: TGTGCCAGCTCCCTACACGCTCAGGATCCCTACGAGCAGTACTTC. Amino acid sequence: CASSLHAQDPYEQYF. The full variable domain, rest sourced from reference TRBV18 and TRBJ2-7, is NAGVMQNPRHLVRRRGQEARLRCSPMKGHSHVYWYRQLPEEGLKFMVYLQKENIIDESGMPKERFSAEFPKEGPSILRIQQVVRGDSAAYFCASSLHAQDPYEQYFGPGTRLTVT.

The gene calls are TRBV27 and TRBJ1-2, with TRBD1 identical over 7 bases. The V and J ends lost 2 bases and 0 bases, in that order; junction bases with no gene match: 3. Germline CDR1 MNHEY, CDR2 SMNVEV (reference sequence). CDR3 size: 15 residues. Here the CDR3 reads CASSLRGLANYGYTF. DNA for the CDR3: TGTGCCAGCAGTTTAAGGGGGCTAGCTAACTATGGCTACACCTTC.

The V and J genes are TRBV5-1 and TRBJ2-3; 8 positions agree with TRBD2. The CDR3 totals 16 residues. J gave up 6 bases and V 4 bases, and 13 bases lay outside the gene matches. Germline CDR1 and CDR2: SGHRS and YFSETQ. CDR3 DNA: TGCGCCAGCAGCCCAACCAGCGGGGGCTGGCGGGATACGCAGTATTTT. This translates into CASSPTSGGWRDTQYF.

The chain carries TRBV9 and TRBJ2-1; TRBD2 matches at 10 bases. Germline CDR1 and CDR2: SGDLS and YYNGEE. CDR3 length equals 14 residues. V dropped 3 bases and J dropped 9; count of bases not matched to a gene: 6. The CDR3 loop reads CASSESGGAFEQFF. CDR3 sequence (DNA): TGTGCCAGCAGCGAGAGCGGGGGGGCGTTTGAGCAGTTCTTC.

This clone was seen a single time. The rearrangement links TRBV28 to TRBJ2-1; 8 bases match TRBD2. The V gene's germline CDR1 is MDHEN and CDR2 SYDVKM. Trimming at V came to 1 base and at J to 5 bases, leaving 4 bases not matched to a gene. This CDR3 has 15 amino acids. The CDR3 nucleotides read TGTGCCAGCAGTTTATCTACTAGCGGTCACAATGAGCAGTTCTTC. Residues: CASSLSTSGHNEQFF.

CDR3: CASSLRTGATYEQYF. CDR3 coding DNA: TGTGCCAGCAGCCTCCGCACAGGGGCGACCTACGAGCAGTACTTC. V usage is TRBV11-3 and J usage is TRBJ2-7; 7 bases are a match to TRBD1. Germline lookup yields CDR1 SGHNT and CDR2 YENEEA. The CDR3 runs to 15 residues. With 5 bases clipped from V and 2 bases from J, the junction kept 9 bases outside the gene matches.

The chain carries TRBV9 and TRBJ2-2; 9 nucleotides line up with TRBD2. Germline assignment: CDR1 SGDLS and CDR2 YYNGEE. This CDR3 contains 15 residues. The V segment lost 3 bases and the J segment 0 bases; nucleotides outside the gene matches: 0. Here the CDR3 DNA reads TGTGCCAGCAGCGGACTAGCGGCGAACACCGGGGAGCTGTTTTTT. This codes for CASSGLAANTGELFF.

V is TRBV5-4 and J is TRBJ2-7; 8 positions agree with TRBD1. The CDR3 runs 16 residues. V trimming: 8 bases; J trimming: 0 bases; junction bases outside the gene matches: 13. The germline gives CDR1 SGHNT, CDR2 YYREEE (reference sequence). CDR3 in DNA: TGTGCCAGAAGTCAACTTCAGGACAGGGCCTCCTACGAGCAGTACTTC. Translation gives CARSQLQDRASYEQYF.

The rearrangement joins TRBV6-5 to TRBJ1-2; D is possibly TRBD1 (5 bases). Trimming took 6 bases from V and 5 from J, leaving 13 bases between them. CDR3 size: 13 residues. The germline V gene has CDR1 MNHEY and CDR2 SVGAGI. The CDR3 DNA reads as TGTGCCAGCAGGACAGTGGGAACTTATGGCTACACCTTC. The encoded protein is CASRTVGTYGYTF.

This clone was observed a few times. The rearrangement links TRBV4-3 to TRBJ2-1, with D perhaps matching TRBD2 (5 bases). CDR3 size: 17 residues. Germline values: CDR1 LGHNA, CDR2 YSLEER. Trimming took 0 bases from V and 5 from J, leaving 17 bases between them. The CDR3: CASSQDTGSVKDNEQFF. The DNA for the CDR3 is TGCGCCAGCAGCCAAGATACGGGGTCGGTTAAAGACAATGAGCAGTTCTTC.

This rearrangement joins TRBV4-1 to TRBJ2-7; 9 nucleotides align to TRBD2. Per the germline V gene, CDR1 is MGHRA and CDR2 is YSYEKL. Losses at the gene ends were 4 bases for V and 2 bases for J; bases not matched to a gene: 6. This CDR3 has 15 residues. The CDR3 reads CASSLGVAGAYEQYF. The CDR3 DNA reads TGCGCCAGCAGCCTAGGGGTAGCGGGAGCCTACGAGCAGTACTTC.

This clone has more than one count but fewer than ten. This chain connects TRBV28 to TRBJ1-1, with 8 bases that match TRBD1. The germline CDR1 and CDR2 sequences are MDHEN and SYDVKM. The CDR3 runs to 14 residues. Losses at the gene ends were 5 bases for V and 2 bases for J; bases not matched to a gene: 4. The CDR3 DNA sequence: TGTGCCAGCAGTCAGACAGGGGTAAACACTGAAGCTTTCTTT. Encoded protein: CASSQTGVNTEAFF.

This clone appeared a few times. The gene calls are TRBV30 and TRBJ1-6; 9 nucleotides line up with TRBD1. The CDR3 loop spans 13 amino acids. CDR1 is GTSNPN, CDR2 SVGIG, per germline (reference sequence). Trimming at V came to 6 bases and at J to 9 bases, leaving 6 bases not matched to a gene. CDR3 sequence: CACSGTGTSPLHF. The CDR3 DNA is TGTGCCTGCTCCGGGACAGGGACTTCACCCCTCCACTTT.

This chain uses TRBV7-3 with TRBJ2-3; 11 positions agree with TRBD1. V gave up 2 bases and J gave up 2 bases; unmatched junction bases: 3. The CDR3 loop spans 16 amino acids. The germline V gene encodes CDR1 SGHTA and CDR2 FQGTGA. CDR3 DNA: TGTGCCAGCAGCTTAGGGACAGGGGGACACACAGATACGCAGTATTTT. Translated: CASSLGTGGHTDTQYF.

The J gene is TRBJ1-1, the V gene TRBV7-9; weak D call: TRBD1 (5 bases). The CDR3 totals 13 residues. Trimming cost V 1 base and J 7 bases, with 10 bases left between them. The germline CDR1 and CDR2 sequences are SEHNR and FQNEAQ (reference sequence). The CDR3 sequence: CASSLGGDGEAFF. For the CDR3, the DNA is TGTGCCAGCAGCTTAGGGGGGGACGGTGAAGCTTTCTTT.

The count of this clone is one. Other DNA sequences within the sample encode an identical CDR3. The chain employs TRBV5-4 and TRBJ2-1; 7 bases map to TRBD2. The germline V gene has CDR1 SGHNT and CDR2 YYREEE (reference sequence). This CDR3 spans 17 amino acids. Trimming at V came to 0 bases and at J to 3 bases, leaving 9 bases not matched to a gene. The CDR3 region is CASSLGGGKFGYNEQFF. The CDR3 coding sequence is TGTGCCAGCAGCTTGGGGGGGGGAAAGTTTGGCTACAATGAGCAGTTCTTC.

The rearrangement joins TRBV19 to TRBJ2-1; 8 nucleotides align to TRBD1. CDR1 LNHDA and CDR2 SQIVND come from the germline V gene (reference sequence). The CDR3 length is 17 residues. V lost 9 bases, J lost 5 bases, and 18 bases stayed unmatched. For the CDR3, the DNA is TGTGCCAGCCATTCTCACAGGGGGAACGGGGTCAACAATGAGCAGTTCTTC. It yields the protein CASHSHRGNGVNNEQFF.

The chain recombines TRBV30 with TRBJ1-4; weak D call: TRBD1 (6 bases). The V and J ends lost 2 bases and 7 bases respectively, with 14 bases between them. CDR1 GTSNPN and CDR2 SVGIG come from the germline V gene (reference sequence). This CDR3 comprises 14 residues. The CDR3 DNA reads TGTGCCTGGAGTCAACAGGGCGGAATTGAAAAACTGTTTTTT. The encoded protein is CAWSQQGGIEKLFF.

The rearrangement links TRBV4-2 to TRBJ2-7; tentative D call: TRBD1 (6 bases). The germline V gene has CDR1 LGHNA and CDR2 YNFKEQ. Trimming removed 1 base at V and 0 bases at J, with 13 bases between. The CDR3 is made up of 16 amino acids. The CDR3: CASSQAPGADSYEQYF. In nucleotides, the CDR3 is TGTGCCAGCAGCCAAGCCCCAGGGGCGGACTCCTACGAGCAGTACTTC.

The V and J genes are TRBV5-4 and TRBJ2-3, with 8 bases fitting TRBD2. Germline CDR1 reads SGHNT; CDR2 reads YYREEE (reference sequence). The CDR3 runs to 18 residues. Trimming removed 0 bases from V and 7 bases from J; junction bases left unmatched: 16. CDR3: CASSLGGGAGVEVNTQYF. CDR3 sequence (DNA): TGTGCCAGCAGCTTGGGTGGGGGAGCGGGAGTTGAAGTAAATACGCAGTATTTT. The variable domain in full, completed from reference TRBV5-4 and TRBJ2-3, reads ETGVTQSPTHLIKTRGQQVTLRCSSQSGHNTVSWYQQALGQGPQFIFQYYREEENGRGNFPPRFSGLQFPNYSSELNVNALELDDSALYLCASSLGGGAGVEVNTQYFGPGTRLTVL.

Notes on this clone: The same CDR3 also results from other DNA sequences found in this sample. The chain has TRBV19 and TRBJ2-1; 7 bases fit TRBD2. The CDR3 contains 12 residues. CDR1 LNHDA and CDR2 SQIVND come from the germline V gene (reference sequence). J gave up 9 bases and V 1 base, and 0 bases lay outside the gene matches. This chain's CDR3 is CASSIGGGEQFF. The DNA for the CDR3 is TGTGCCAGTAGTATAGGCGGGGGTGAGCAGTTCTTC.

This chain connects TRBV9 to TRBJ2-6; unclear D gene. This CDR3 region has 15 residues. Germline loops: CDR1 SGDLS, CDR2 YYNGEE. Trimming took off 2 bases at V and 1 base at J, with 7 bases between the two ends. The CDR3 reads CASSVRGSGANVLTF. CDR3 coding DNA: TGTGCCAGCAGCGTCAGAGGTTCTGGGGCCAACGTCCTGACTTTC.

This chain joins TRBV6-6 and TRBJ1-2; D not certain. CDR1 is MNHNY, CDR2 SVGAGI, per germline (reference sequence). V gave up 5 bases and J gave up 3 bases, with 7 bases separating them. The CDR3 spans 12 residues. Here the CDR3 reads CASSARDYGYTF. For the CDR3, the DNA is TGTGCCAGCAGTGCCCGGGACTATGGCTACACCTTC.

CDR3 protein: CASSDQGLVPYEQYF. CDR3 coding DNA: TGTGCCAGCAGTGACCAGGGACTGGTACCTTACGAGCAGTACTTC. The chain recombines TRBV25-1 with TRBJ2-7; a weak D match, TRBD2 (6 bases). Trimming left V 3 bases short and J 4 bases short, with 16 bases between. Germline V gives CDR1 MGHDK, CDR2 SYGVNS. The CDR3 extends over 15 amino acids.

The J gene is TRBJ1-1, the V gene TRBV10-3; D gene unclear. This CDR3 is built from 11 residues. V was shortened by 4 bases and J by 5 bases, with 5 bases between the two germline ends. Per germline, CDR1 ENHRY and CDR2 SYGVKD. The CDR3 spells CAISGQTEAFF. In DNA form, the CDR3 reads TGTGCCATCAGTGGTCAGACTGAAGCTTTCTTT.

The chain employs TRBV30 and TRBJ2-1; 9 bases match TRBD2. In germline, CDR1 is GTSNPN, CDR2 SVGIG (reference sequence). The CDR3 totals 15 residues. Trimming cost V 3 bases and J 4 bases; bases outside gene matches: 7. The CDR3 region is CAWRPRGGMYNEQFF. CDR3 DNA sequence: TGTGCCTGGAGACCGCGGGGGGGGATGTACAATGAGCAGTTCTTC.

This clone was picked up one time. This chain links TRBV10-3 with TRBJ1-2; 7 nucleotides line up with TRBD1. The CDR3 covers 14 residues. V was clipped by 2 bases and J by 5 bases; unmatched bases: 5. CDR1 and CDR2 (germline): ENHRY, SYGVKD. The CDR3 here is CAISEQGVRYGYTF. The CDR3 coding sequence is TGTGCCATCAGTGAGCAGGGGGTTAGGTATGGCTACACCTTC.